The sequence of this T cell receptor (beta chain) was determined in a study of T cells in Graves' hyperthyroidism and ophthalmopathy. Study in general: Before any treatment, at initial diagnosis, peripheral blood was collected.

Study results and caveats: Most thyroid clonotypes that were expanded above 0.001 also turned up in blood.

TCR beta CDR3 regions were amplified from RNA transcripts. The HTBI primer set served for first-round RT-PCR of the TCR CDR3. TCRdb re-called the multiplex PCR reads through MiXCR, storing one row per CDR3 protein. The sample includes 300,000 to 450,000 distinct CDR3 sequences, about 18% seen only once; the top ten take about a third. To note about this clonotype: What it binds is unknown.

These patients, aged 18 to 65, had recently diagnosed hyperthyroidism lasting under 2 months. From 10 ml of fresh peripheral blood, PBMCs were isolated. Per germline, CDR1 SEHNR and CDR2 FQNEAQ (reference sequence). V lost 3 bases and J 2 bases, leaving 15 bases between the germline ends. The CDR3 extends over 16 amino acids. Sequenced sample: blood. The TCR sequence derives from a woman in her twenties or thirties with Graves' hyperthyroidism that later progressed to Graves' ophthalmopathy. This chain connects TRBV7-9 to TRBJ2-3, with a possible D match to TRBD1 (5 bases). DNA of the CDR3: TGTGCCAGCAGCTTCCACACCGACAGCCCCACAGATACGCAGTATTTT. Translating gives CASSFHTDSPTDTQYF.